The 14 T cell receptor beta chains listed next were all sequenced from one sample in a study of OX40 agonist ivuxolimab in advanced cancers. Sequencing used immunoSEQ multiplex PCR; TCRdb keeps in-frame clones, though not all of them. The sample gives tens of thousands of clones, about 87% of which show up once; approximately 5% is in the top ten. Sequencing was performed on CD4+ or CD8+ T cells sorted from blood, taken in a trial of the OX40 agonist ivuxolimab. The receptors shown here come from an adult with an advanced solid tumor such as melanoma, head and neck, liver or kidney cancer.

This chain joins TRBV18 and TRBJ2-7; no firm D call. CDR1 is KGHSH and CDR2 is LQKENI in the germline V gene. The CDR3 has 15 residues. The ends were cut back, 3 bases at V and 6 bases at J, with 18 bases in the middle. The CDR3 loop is CASSPYTEPFREQYF. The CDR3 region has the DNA TGTGCCAGCTCACCCTACACCGAGCCCTTTCGCGAGCAGTACTTC. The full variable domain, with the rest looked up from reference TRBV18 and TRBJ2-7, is NAGVMQNPRHLVRRRGQEARLRCSPMKGHSHVYWYRQLPEEGLKFMVYLQKENIIDESGMPKERFSAEFPKEGPSILRIQQVVRGDSAAYFCASSPYTEPFREQYFGPGTRLTVT.

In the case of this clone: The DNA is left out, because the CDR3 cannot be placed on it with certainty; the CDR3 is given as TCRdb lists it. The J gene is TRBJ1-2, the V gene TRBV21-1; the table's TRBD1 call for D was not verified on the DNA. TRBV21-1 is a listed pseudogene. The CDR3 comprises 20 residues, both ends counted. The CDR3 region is CASSKARVGTGASPNYGYTF.

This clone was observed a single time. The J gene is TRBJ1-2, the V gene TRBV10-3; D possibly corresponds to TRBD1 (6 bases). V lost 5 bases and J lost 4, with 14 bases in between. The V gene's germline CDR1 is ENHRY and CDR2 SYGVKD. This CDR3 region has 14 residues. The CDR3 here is CAISSGVNGYGYTF. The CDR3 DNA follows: TGTGCCATCAGTTCAGGGGTCAACGGCTATGGCTACACCTTC.

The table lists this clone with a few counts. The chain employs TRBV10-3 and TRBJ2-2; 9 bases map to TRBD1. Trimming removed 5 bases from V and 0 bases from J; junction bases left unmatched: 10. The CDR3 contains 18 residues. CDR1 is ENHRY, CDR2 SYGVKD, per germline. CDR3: CAISPRGGQGSNTGELFF. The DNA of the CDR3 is TGTGCCATCAGTCCGCGAGGTGGACAGGGGTCGAACACCGGGGAGCTGTTTTTT.

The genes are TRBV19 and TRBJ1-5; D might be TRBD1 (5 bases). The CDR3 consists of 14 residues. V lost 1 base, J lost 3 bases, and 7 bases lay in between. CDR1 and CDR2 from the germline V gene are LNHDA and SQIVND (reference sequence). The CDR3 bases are TGTGCCAGTAGTATAGTAGGGGACAATCAGCCCCAGCATTTT. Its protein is CASSIVGDNQPQHF.

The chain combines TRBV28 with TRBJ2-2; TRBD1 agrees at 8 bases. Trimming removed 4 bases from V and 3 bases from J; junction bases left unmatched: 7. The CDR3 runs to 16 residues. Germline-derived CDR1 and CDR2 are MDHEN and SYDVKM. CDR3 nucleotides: TGTGCCAGCAGTTCCCCCGGACAGGGTTACACCGGGGAGCTGTTTTTT. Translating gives CASSSPGQGYTGELFF. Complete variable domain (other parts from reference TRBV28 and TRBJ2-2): DVKVTQSSRYLVKRTGEKVFLECVQDMDHENMFWYRQDPGLGLRLIYFSYDVKMKEKGDIPEGYSVSREKKERFSLILESASTNQTSMYLCASSSPGQGYTGELFFGEGSRLTVL.

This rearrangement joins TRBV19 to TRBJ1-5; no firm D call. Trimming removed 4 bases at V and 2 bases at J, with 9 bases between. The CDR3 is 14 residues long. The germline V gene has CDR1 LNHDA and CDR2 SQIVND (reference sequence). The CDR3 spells CASSNQLGNQPQHF. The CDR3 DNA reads TGTGCCAGTAGTAATCAGTTGGGCAATCAGCCCCAGCATTTT.

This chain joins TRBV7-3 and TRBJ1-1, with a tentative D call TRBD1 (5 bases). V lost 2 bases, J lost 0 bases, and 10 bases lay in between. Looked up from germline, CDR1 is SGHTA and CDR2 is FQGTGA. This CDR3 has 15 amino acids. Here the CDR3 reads CASSLGAGLNTEAFF. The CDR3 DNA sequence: TGTGCCAGCAGCTTAGGGGCAGGGCTGAACACTGAAGCTTTCTTT.

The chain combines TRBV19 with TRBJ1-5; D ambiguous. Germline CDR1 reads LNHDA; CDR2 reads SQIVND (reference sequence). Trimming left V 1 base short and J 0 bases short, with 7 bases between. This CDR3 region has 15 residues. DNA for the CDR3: TGTGCCAGTAGTATAGTACGGTATAGCAATCAGCCCCAGCATTTT. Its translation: CASSIVRYSNQPQHF.

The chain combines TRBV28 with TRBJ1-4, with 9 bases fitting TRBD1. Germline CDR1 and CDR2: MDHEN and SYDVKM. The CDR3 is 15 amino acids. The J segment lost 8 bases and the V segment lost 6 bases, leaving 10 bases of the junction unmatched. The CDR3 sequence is CASSSGGQGKEKLFF. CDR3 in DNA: TGTGCCAGCAGCTCCGGAGGACAGGGGAAGGAAAAACTGTTTTTT.

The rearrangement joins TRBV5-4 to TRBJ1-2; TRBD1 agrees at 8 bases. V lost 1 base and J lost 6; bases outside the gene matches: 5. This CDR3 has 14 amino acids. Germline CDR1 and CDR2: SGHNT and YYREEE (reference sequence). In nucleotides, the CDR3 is TGTGCCAGCAGCTTGTCCCAGGACAGGGATGGCTACACCTTC. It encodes CASSLSQDRDGYTF.

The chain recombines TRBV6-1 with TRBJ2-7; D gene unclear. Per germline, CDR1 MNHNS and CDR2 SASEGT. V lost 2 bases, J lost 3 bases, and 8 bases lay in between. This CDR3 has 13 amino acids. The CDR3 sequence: CASSEYTFYEQYF. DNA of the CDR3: TGTGCCAGCAGTGAATACACATTCTACGAGCAGTACTTC.

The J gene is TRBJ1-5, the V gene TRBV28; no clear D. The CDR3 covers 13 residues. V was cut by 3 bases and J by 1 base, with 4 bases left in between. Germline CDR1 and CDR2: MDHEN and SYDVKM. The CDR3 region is CASSFGSNQPQHF. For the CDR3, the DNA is TGTGCCAGCAGTTTTGGCAGCAATCAGCCCCAGCATTTT.

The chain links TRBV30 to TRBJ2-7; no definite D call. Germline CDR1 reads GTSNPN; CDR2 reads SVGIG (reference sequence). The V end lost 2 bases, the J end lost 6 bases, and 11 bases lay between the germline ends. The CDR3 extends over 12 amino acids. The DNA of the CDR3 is TGTGCCTGGAGTCTCTCGACGGGCGAGCAGTACTTC. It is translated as CAWSLSTGEQYF.